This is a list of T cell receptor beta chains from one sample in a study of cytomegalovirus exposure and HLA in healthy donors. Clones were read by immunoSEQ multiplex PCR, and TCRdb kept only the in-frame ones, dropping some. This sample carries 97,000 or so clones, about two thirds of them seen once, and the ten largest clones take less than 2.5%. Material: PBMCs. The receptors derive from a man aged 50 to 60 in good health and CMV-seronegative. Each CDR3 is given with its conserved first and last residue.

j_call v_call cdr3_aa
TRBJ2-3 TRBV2 CASRRVSTDTQYF
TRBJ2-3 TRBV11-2 CASTPAGGPDTQYF
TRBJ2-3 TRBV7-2 CASSSNSRARRPTDTQYF
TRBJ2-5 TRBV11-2 CASSLGVGETQYF
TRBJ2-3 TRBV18 CASSPRREPGQPTDTQYF
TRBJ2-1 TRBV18 CASSPGQGANNEQFF
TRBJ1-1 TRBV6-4 CASSVRGNTEAFF
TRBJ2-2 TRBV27 CASSLEPGGTGELFF
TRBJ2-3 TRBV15 CATRSMGGSTDTQYF
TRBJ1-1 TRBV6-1 CASSDVQGAFF
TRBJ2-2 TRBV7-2 CASSLKGQGALFTGELFF
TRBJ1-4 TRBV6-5 CASSYAGGGEKLFF
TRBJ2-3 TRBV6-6 CASANSHTQYF
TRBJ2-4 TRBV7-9 CASSPGQGRAKNIQYF
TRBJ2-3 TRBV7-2 CASSFERFDTQYF
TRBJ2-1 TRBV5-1 CASSLTGGVYNEQFF
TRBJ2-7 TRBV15 CATSRDRDSYEQYF
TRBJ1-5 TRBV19 CASSITFRGSNQPQHF
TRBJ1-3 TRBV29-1 CSVVDSPLTSTGNTIYF
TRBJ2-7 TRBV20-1 CSASLGAEQYF
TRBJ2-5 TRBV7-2 CASSLVIGQEAQYF
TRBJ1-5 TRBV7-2 CASREAGNQPQHF
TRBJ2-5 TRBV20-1 CSARSGGGWYF